A selection of T cell receptor beta chains follows, all from one sample in a study of T cell responses to AZD1222 COVID-19 vaccine. Data came from immunoSEQ multiplex PCR; TCRdb stores just in-frame clones and leaves some out. The sample lists about 150,000 clones, roughly 90% seen once, with around 18% in the top ten. This sample comprised peripheral blood, obtained on day 0 of AZD1222 vaccination. Source of these receptors: an adult in good health. The CDR3 runs from the conserved cysteine through the conserved F or W. The order of the fields is V gene, clone size, J gene, D gene, CDR3 protein, CDR3 DNA. D genes are given only for firm matches. Size values are once, few and many counts, or a class for expanded clones, and some rows have none.

>TRBV29-1|.|TRBJ1-5|.
CSVVISSNQPQHF
TGCAGCGTTGTAATCAGTAGCAATCAGCCCCAGCATTTT
>TRBV7-3|.|TRBJ2-1|.
CASSLGRYNEQFF
TGTGCCAGCAGCTTAGGGCGATACAATGAGCAGTTCTTC
>TRBV28|.|TRBJ2-3|.
CASSPSRIPSTDTQYF
TGTGCCAGCAGCCCTTCCCGGATTCCTAGCACAGATACGCAGTATTTT
>TRBV15|.|TRBJ1-3|.
CATSRGFRRYF
TGTGCCACCAGCAGAGGGTTCCGCCGGTATTTT
>TRBV6-6|.|TRBJ1-1|.
CASRGPGQNTEAFF
TGTGCCAGCAGGGGTCCGGGACAGAACACTGAAGCTTTCTTT
>TRBV19|.|TRBJ2-1|.
CASMGGVYNEQFF
TGTGCCAGTATGGGCGGGGTCTACAATGAGCAGTTCTTC
>TRBV7-3|.|TRBJ2-2|.
CASSLETGELFF
TGTGCCAGCAGCTTAGAAACCGGGGAGCTGTTTTTT
>TRBV19|.|TRBJ1-4|.
CASSSGPRSVGLEKLFF
TGTGCCAGTAGTTCCGGGCCTCGGAGTGTTGGGCTTGAAAAACTGTTTTTT
>TRBV6-6|.|TRBJ1-1|TRBD1
CASSGPGQGTEAFF
TGTGCCAGCAGTGGCCCGGGACAGGGCACTGAAGCTTTCTTT
>TRBV7-8|.|TRBJ1-5|.
CASSLTGTDMTQHF
TGTGCCAGCAGCTTAACGGGGACCGACATGACCCAGCATTTT
>TRBV4-2|.|TRBJ2-2|TRBD2
CASSQDLTSGRPNTGELFF
TGTGCCAGCAGCCAAGATCTGACTAGCGGGAGGCCTAACACCGGGGAGCTGTTTTTT
>TRBV7-6|.|TRBJ2-3|TRBD2
CASSSRGGGIAYF
TGTGCCAGCAGCTCCCGCGGGGGGGGTATCGCGTATTTT
>TRBV30|.|TRBJ1-6|.
CAWRSLGKNSPLHF
TGTGCCTGGAGGAGTCTAGGAAAAAACTCACCCCTCCACTTT
>TRBV30|.|TRBJ2-1|.
CAWTYSFLSGEQFF
TGTGCCTGGACCTATTCCTTCCTGAGCGGTGAGCAGTTCTTC
>TRBV12-3/TRBV12-4|.|TRBJ1-5|.
CASSLDSNQPQHF
TGTGCCAGCAGTTTGGACAGCAATCAGCCCCAGCATTTT
>TRBV7-8|.|TRBJ1-2|TRBD1
CASSPSEDRGSYTF
TGTGCCAGCAGCCCCTCCGAGGACAGGGGTAGCTACACCTTC
>TRBV27|once|TRBJ2-1|TRBD2
CASSLSPSGFMSEQFF
TGTGCCAGCAGTTTATCACCTAGCGGGTTCATGAGCGAGCAGTTCTTC
>TRBV24-1|.|TRBJ2-1|TRBD2
CATSDSLAGTIYEQFF
TGTGCCACCAGTGATTCCCTAGCCGGGACTATATATGAGCAGTTCTTC
>TRBV30|.|TRBJ2-2|TRBD1
CAWLGGQGANTGELFF
TGTGCCTGGCTGGGCGGGCAGGGGGCTAACACCGGGGAGCTGTTTTTT
>TRBV27|.|TRBJ2-5|.
CASSLIGKETQYF
TGTGCCAGCAGTTTAATCGGGAAAGAGACCCAGTACTTC
>TRBV7-9|.|TRBJ2-5|.
CASSQGEYQETQYF
TGTGCCAGCAGCCAAGGAGAGTACCAAGAGACCCAGTACTTC
>TRBV10-1|.|TRBJ1-4|.
CASSTRTNNEKLFF
TGCGCCAGCAGTACGAGGACCAATAATGAAAAACTGTTTTTT
>TRBV5-1|.|TRBJ1-4|.
CASSLDGTSNEKLFF
TGCGCCAGCAGCTTGGACGGGACAAGTAATGAAAAACTGTTTTTT
>TRBV5-1|.|TRBJ1-2|.
CASSPERVGNYGYTF
TGCGCCAGCAGCCCCGAGAGGGTGGGTAACTATGGCTACACCTTC
>TRBV29-1|.|TRBJ2-7|TRBD1
CSVGPQGVEQYF
TGCAGCGTTGGTCCTCAGGGGGTCGAGCAGTACTTC
>TRBV6-6|.|TRBJ2-1|.
CATTNLGWQFF
TGTGCCACCACCAACCTAGGTTGGCAGTTCTTC
>TRBV19|.|TRBJ2-3|TRBD2
CASSSTVAGVLDTQYF
TGTGCCAGTAGTTCAACAGTAGCGGGGGTGCTGGATACGCAGTATTTT
>TRBV27|.|TRBJ1-2|.
CASSTGVDGYTF
TGTGCCAGCAGTACCGGGGTCGATGGCTACACCTTC
>TRBV28|.|TRBJ1-2|.
CASSLKAGGYTF
TGTGCCAGCAGTTTAAAGGCGGGGGGCTACACCTTC
>TRBV5-6|.|TRBJ2-7|.
CASSLGGPYEQYF
TGTGCCAGCAGCTTGGGCGGACCCTACGAGCAGTACTTC
>TRBV5-1|.|TRBJ2-5|.
CASSLVGGTETQYF
TGCGCCAGCAGCTTGGTTGGGGGAACGGAGACCCAGTACTTC
>TRBV5-4|once|TRBJ2-7|TRBD2
CASSSFGPSGGRHMTYEQYF
TGTGCCAGCAGCTCCTTCGGCCCTAGCGGGGGCCGACATATGACCTACGAGCAGTACTTC
>TRBV5-4|.|TRBJ1-6|.
CASSLWGSNSPLHF
TGTGCCAGCAGCTTGTGGGGGTCTAATTCACCCCTCCACTTT
>TRBV11-2|.|TRBJ1-1|TRBD1
CASSLGGGQGAVGTEAFF
TGTGCCAGCAGCTTAGGAGGTGGACAGGGCGCGGTGGGCACTGAAGCTTTCTTT
>TRBV11-1|.|TRBJ1-1|.
CASPGSEAFF
TGTGCCAGCCCCGGCAGTGAAGCTTTCTTT
>TRBV21-1|.|TRBJ2-3|.
CASSSSGPRELDWQDTQYF
TGTGCCAGCAGCTCGTCAGGACCCAGAGAGCTCGATTGGCAGGATACGCAGTATTTT
>TRBV4-1|.|TRBJ2-5|.
CASSQDEAHGTQYF
TGCGCCAGCAGCCAAGATGAGGCCCACGGGACCCAGTACTTC
>TRBV29-1|.|TRBJ1-2|.
CSVEGRGRGGGYTF
TGCAGCGTTGAGGGTCGGGGCAGGGGAGGTGGCTACACCTTC
>TRBV28|.|TRBJ1-6|.
CASRYVIYRDNSPLHF
TGTGCCAGCAGATACGTAATATACAGGGATAATTCACCCCTCCACTTT